Each of the 20 T cell receptor beta chains below was sequenced from the same sample in a study of T-cell reconstitution after alpha-beta-depleted transplantation in children. TCRbeta library preparation incorporated unique molecular identifiers. TCRdb reanalysed the PCR reads using MiXCR and keeps one entry per CDR3 protein. This table has just under 250,000 distinct CDR3 sequences, 20% to 30% appearing once. The sequenced sample was PBMCs, obtained before TCRalphabeta/CD19-depleted stem cell transplant. The receptors derive from a girl aged 2-9 years with Fanconi anemia, due to receive a stem cell transplant.

This clonotype was counted a few times. This chain uses TRBV20-1 with TRBJ1-2, with 8 positions matching TRBD1. The junction had 9 bases not matched to a gene; V was cut back by 0 bases and J by 6 bases. This CDR3 has 15 amino acids. Germline V gene data show CDR1 as DFQATT and CDR2 as SNEGSKA (reference sequence). CDR3 nucleotides: TGCAGTGCTAGAGATGACCGACAGGGGTATGATGGCTACACCTTC. Encoded protein: CSARDDRQGYDGYTF.

This clonotype was detected only a few times. The chain uses TRBV6-2 or TRBV6-3 and TRBJ2-1, with D uncertain. This CDR3 is built from 11 residues. Trimming shortened V by 6 bases and J by 8 bases, and 8 bases separated the two germline ends. Germline assignment: CDR1 MNHEY and CDR2 SVGEGT. CDR3 amino acids: CASSPRYEQFF. CDR3 coding DNA: TGTGCCAGCAGCCCACGGTATGAGCAGTTCTTC.

This clonotype has only a few counts. The genes are TRBV20-1 and TRBJ2-2; 7 bases match TRBD2. V was clipped by 3 bases and J by 5 bases; unmatched bases: 6. The CDR3 covers 14 residues. Germline CDR1 is DFQATT and CDR2 is SNEGSKA (reference sequence). The CDR3 is CSASWLSGTGELFF. The CDR3 DNA follows: TGCAGTGCTAGTTGGCTTAGCGGGACCGGGGAGCTGTTTTTT.

This clonotype occurred many times. V is TRBV27 and J is TRBJ2-5, with D perhaps TRBD2 (5 bases). V lost 3 bases, J lost 5 bases, and 7 bases lay in between. This CDR3 is 12 amino acids long. Germline lookup yields CDR1 MNHEY and CDR2 SMNVEV (reference sequence). In DNA, the CDR3 is TGTGCCAGCAGTTTCCGCGGGGAGACCCAGTACTTC. Translation: CASSFRGETQYF.

This clonotype was seen many times. The gene calls are TRBV12-3 or TRBV12-4 and TRBJ2-1; D is undetermined. The CDR3 is made up of 15 amino acids. Trimming shortened V by 2 bases and J by 4 bases, and 12 bases separated the two germline ends. The CDR3 coding sequence is TGTGCCAGCAGTTTACCCCGGACGATTTACAATGAGCAGTTCTTC. Residues: CASSLPRTIYNEQFF.

This clonotype was detected a few times. This chain connects TRBV20-1 to TRBJ1-5, with D unresolved. This CDR3 comprises 16 residues. Germline V CDR1 and CDR2: DFQATT, SNEGSKA (reference sequence). Trimming shortened V by 2 bases and J by 0 bases, and 14 bases separated the two germline ends. DNA of the CDR3: TGCAGTGCTAGAAAAACAGTGGGGAATAGCAATCAGCCCCAGCATTTT. This encodes CSARKTVGNSNQPQHF.

The CDR3 loop reads CSARKFGRPPYEQYF. In DNA form, the CDR3 reads TGCAGTGCTAGAAAGTTTGGCAGACCTCCCTACGAGCAGTACTTC. V gene TRBV20-1 combines with J gene TRBJ2-7; D remains ambiguous. Deletions cut 2 bases from V and 2 bases from J, with 16 bases between. The CDR3 spans 15 residues. Per the germline V gene, CDR1 is DFQATT and CDR2 is SNEGSKA (reference sequence).

This chain's CDR3 is CASSEVGGIGKNIQYF. In nucleotides, the CDR3 is TGTGCCAGCAGTGAAGTGGGCGGGATTGGCAAAAACATTCAGTACTTC. The chain is built from TRBV2 and TRBJ2-4; maybe TRBD2 (6 bases). V gave up 1 base and J gave up 3 bases, with 13 bases separating them. Per the germline V gene, CDR1 is SNHLY and CDR2 is FYNNEI. This CDR3 comprises 16 residues.

The sample holds many counts of this clonotype. The V and J genes are TRBV15 and TRBJ2-7; D possibly uses TRBD1 or TRBD2 (5 bases each). V lost 9 bases, J lost 5 bases, and 11 bases lay in between. Germline V CDR1 and CDR2: LNHNV, YYDKDF (reference sequence). The CDR3 has 11 residues. The CDR3 spells CATGPLHEQYF. The CDR3 DNA sequence: TGTGCCACGGGACCGCTCCACGAGCAGTACTTC.

This chain uses TRBV7-2 with TRBJ2-6, with D unclear. V dropped 5 bases and J dropped 6 bases, with 14 bases sitting between them. Germline CDR1 reads SGHTA; CDR2 reads FQGNSA. The CDR3 covers 15 residues. The CDR3 reads CASSETALLANVLTF. CDR3 nucleotides: TGTGCCAGCAGCGAGACGGCGCTCTTGGCCAACGTCCTGACTTTC.

This clonotype occurred once. The chain uses TRBV10-3 and TRBJ2-5; 11 bases are a match to TRBD2. This CDR3 has 16 residues. J gave up 2 bases and V 3 bases, and 5 bases lay outside the gene matches. Germline V gene data show CDR1 as ENHRY and CDR2 as SYGVKD. CDR3 region: CAISDTGTSGQETQYF. The CDR3 region has the DNA TGTGCCATCAGTGATACCGGGACTAGCGGACAAGAGACCCAGTACTTC.

This clonotype was seen repeatedly, ten times or more. The gene calls are TRBV12-3 or TRBV12-4 and TRBJ2-7, with D possibly TRBD2 on 5 matching bases. The length of the CDR3 is 14 residues. Trimming stripped 7 bases from V and 1 base from J, with 14 bases between. The CDR3 nucleotides read TGTGCCAGCAAAACGGGGAGCACTTCCTACGAGCAGTACTTC. It yields the protein CASKTGSTSYEQYF.

This clonotype appeared many times. V usage is TRBV20-1 and J usage is TRBJ2-5; no definite D call. Trimming left V 6 bases short and J 2 bases short, with 13 bases between. The CDR3 consists of 13 residues. Germline V gene lookup returns CDR1 DFQATT and CDR2 SNEGSKA (reference sequence). CDR3 bases: TGCAGTGCCAAGGTATCCAGGCAAGAGACCCAGTACTTC. Encoded protein: CSAKVSRQETQYF.

Ten or more counts support this clonotype. The rearrangement links TRBV10-3 to TRBJ2-3, with 8 bases aligning to TRBD2. Germline V gene sequence: CDR1 ENHRY, CDR2 SYGVKD. The length of the CDR3 is 17 residues. The V gene end was trimmed by 4 bases and the J gene end by 5 bases; junction bases not matched to a gene: 14. In DNA form, the CDR3 reads TGTGCCATCAGTGCGGATACTGTACTAGCGGTCAAAGATACGCAGTATTTT. Protein sequence: CAISADTVLAVKDTQYF.

This chain uses TRBV6-1 with TRBJ1-1; no clear D. Germline assignment: CDR1 MNHNS and CDR2 SASEGT. The germline V and J ends were trimmed by 7 bases and 0 bases, with 15 bases remaining between them. The CDR3 runs 15 residues. The CDR3 region has the DNA TGTGCCAGCATGGGTCAGGTAGACATGAACACTGAAGCTTTCTTT. It encodes CASMGQVDMNTEAFF.

This clonotype was seen once. The rearrangement uses TRBV28 and TRBJ2-1, with 10 bases lining up with TRBD2. There are 15 residues in the CDR3. The V segment lost 1 base and the J segment 7 bases; nucleotides outside the gene matches: 4. Germline CDR1 is MDHEN and CDR2 is SYDVKM. The CDR3 DNA reads as TGTGCCAGCAGTTTATATGCTAGCGGGGGTAATGAGCAGTTCTTC. It yields the protein CASSLYASGGNEQFF.

This clonotype was seen repeatedly, ten times or more. The chain combines TRBV25-1 with TRBJ2-5; 8 positions match TRBD1. Germline assignment: CDR1 MGHDK and CDR2 SYGVNS. This CDR3 contains 17 residues. V lost 0 bases to trimming and J lost 5 bases; unmatched junction nucleotides: 11. The CDR3 protein is CASSEYLGSGGRETQYF. CDR3 DNA sequence: TGTGCCAGCAGTGAATATTTAGGATCAGGGGGCAGGGAGACCCAGTACTTC.

This clonotype was seen repeatedly, ten times or more. The V call is TRBV12-5, the J call TRBJ2-5; 8 bases map to TRBD2. Germline V gives CDR1 LGHNT, CDR2 FRNRAP. V was clipped by 6 bases and J by 4 bases; unmatched bases: 4. The CDR3 contains 13 residues. CDR3: CASGMSGRETQYF. The CDR3 nucleotides are TGTGCTAGTGGCATGAGCGGGAGAGAGACCCAGTACTTC.

This clonotype was recorded a few times. The CDR3 loop reads CASSYPGYRTMRFF. DNA for the CDR3: TGTGCCAGCAGTTACCCTGGCTACCGGACTATGAGGTTCTTC. The chain combines TRBV6-5 with TRBJ2-1; the D gene is possibly TRBD2 (6 bases). Deletions cut 2 bases from V and 15 bases from J, with 20 bases between. Germline CDR1 and CDR2: MNHEY and SVGAGI. The CDR3 runs 14 residues.

In this sample, this clonotype turned up a few times. The CDR3 here is CASSRGQGPYEQYF. The CDR3 DNA reads as TGCGCCAGCAGCAGAGGACAGGGGCCCTACGAGCAGTACTTC. V gene TRBV5-1 combines with J gene TRBJ2-7; the match to TRBD1 covers 9 bases. Germline values: CDR1 SGHRS, CDR2 YFSETQ. V was pared by 4 bases and J by 2 bases, with 4 bases of the junction left unmatched. This CDR3 has 14 residues.